This TCR beta chain was documented in a study of blood T cell repertoires in COVID-19 (dated by TCRdb to 2020 to 2021). As for the study more broadly: Samples covering the acute and convalescent phases of COVID-19 were provided by collaborators in the United States, Italy and Spain. The prospective study material was composed of cDNA or gDNA derived from T cells, B-cell-depleted T cells, or PBMCs. Deeply sampled blood TCRbeta repertoires from subjects exposed to, actively infected with, or recovered from COVID-19 were included in the dataset. The repertoires were released in a freely available public database intended as a resource for research on the immune response to SARS-CoV-2. Samples were obtained from the ongoing ImmuneRACE study (first 160 participants) and from about 1,300 subjects provided by 6 global collaborators. Sample metadata almost always included a de-identified subject ID, COVID-19 status, age in years and sex. HLA class I and class II types, where available, came from metadata supplied by the sample provider rather than from assay-based typing.

TCRbeta CDR3 regions were amplified from genomic DNA using the immunoSEQ Assay, a bias-controlled multiplex PCR. In the original analysis: Within the assay, amplification of reference gene primers was used to estimate how many nucleated cells each sample contained. To quantify the absolute abundance of each unique TCRbeta CDR3 rearrangement, sequence reads were collapsed and filtered. For each sample, productive Simpson clonality was calculated by taking the square root of Simpson's diversity index across productive rearrangements. TCRdb took over this immuneACCESS table, retaining in-frame rearrangements with V and J assigned. Such tables are incomplete; in checked studies, under half of the missing clones stem from an unresolved V gene, and the remainder is unexplained. From that table come the V and J calls and clone size; the DNA was used to work out D and trimming. For this sample there are 220,000 or so clones; about 81% appear just once. The top ten clones comprise approximately 8% of the sample.

The investigation overall reported the following: The amount of clinical and demographic metadata varied by source and participant and was provided uncurated.

In Seattle, one collaborating source enrolled patients while the infection was active and tracked those patients longitudinally over the course of disease. The collaborating institutions used their own protocols to collect whole blood in K2EDTA tubes. For TCRbeta analysis, collaborator samples were shipped as frozen whole blood, as isolated PBMCs, or as DNA extracted from either sample type. About this clone itself: This clone's antigen is unknown. Qualities for individual bases were not recorded, and no much larger clone is one base off.

Between the V and J ends, shortened by 3 bases and 5 bases respectively, the junction contains 11 bases. CDR1 is given as MNHEY and CDR2 as SVGEGT, both from the germline V gene. The CDR3 goes from the cysteine to the phenylalanine over 14 residues. Kept here is only the CDR3 DNA, which spans 42 bases and is read in frame from base 1. Rearrangement joined TRBV6-2 or TRBV6-3 to TRBJ1-5; the D segment could be TRBD1, given 6 matching bases. The source is a woman at least 80 years old with COVID-19, enrolled during active disease. Material: peripheral blood. For the CDR3, the sequence is CASSYRRGHQPQHF. The DNA reads TGTGCCAGCAGTTATCGCAGGGGCCATCAGCCCCAGCATTTT.